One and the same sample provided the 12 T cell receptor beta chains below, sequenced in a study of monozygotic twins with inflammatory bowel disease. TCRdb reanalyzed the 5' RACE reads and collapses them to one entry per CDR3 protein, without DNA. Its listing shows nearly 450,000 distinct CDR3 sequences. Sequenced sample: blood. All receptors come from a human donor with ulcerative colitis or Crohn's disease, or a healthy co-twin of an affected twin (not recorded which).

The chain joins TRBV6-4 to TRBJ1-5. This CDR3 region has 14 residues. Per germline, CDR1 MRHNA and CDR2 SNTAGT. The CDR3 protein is CASSAAAGTQPQHF.

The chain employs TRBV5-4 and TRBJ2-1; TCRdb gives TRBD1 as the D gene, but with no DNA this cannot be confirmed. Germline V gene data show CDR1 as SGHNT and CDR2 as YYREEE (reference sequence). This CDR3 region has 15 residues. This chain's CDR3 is CASSFGQGAYNEQFF.

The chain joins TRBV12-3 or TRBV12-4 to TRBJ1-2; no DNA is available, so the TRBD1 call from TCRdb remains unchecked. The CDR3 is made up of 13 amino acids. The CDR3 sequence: CASSSRGRYGYTF.

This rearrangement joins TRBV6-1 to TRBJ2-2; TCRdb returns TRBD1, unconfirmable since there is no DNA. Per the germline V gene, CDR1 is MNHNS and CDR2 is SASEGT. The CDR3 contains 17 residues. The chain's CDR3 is CASSEWTGQLSFGELFF.

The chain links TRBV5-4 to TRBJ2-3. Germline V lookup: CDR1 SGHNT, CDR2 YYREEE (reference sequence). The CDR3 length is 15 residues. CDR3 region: CASSLSRTRTDTQYF. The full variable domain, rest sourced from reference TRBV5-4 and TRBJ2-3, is ETGVTQSPTHLIKTRGQQVTLRCSSQSGHNTVSWYQQALGQGPQFIFQYYREEENGRGNFPPRFSGLQFPNYSSELNVNALELDDSALYLCASSLSRTRTDTQYFGPGTRLTVL.

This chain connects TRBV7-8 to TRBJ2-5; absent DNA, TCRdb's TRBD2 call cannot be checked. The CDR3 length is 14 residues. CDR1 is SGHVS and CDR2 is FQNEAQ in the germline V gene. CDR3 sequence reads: CASSLGTGRGTQYF.

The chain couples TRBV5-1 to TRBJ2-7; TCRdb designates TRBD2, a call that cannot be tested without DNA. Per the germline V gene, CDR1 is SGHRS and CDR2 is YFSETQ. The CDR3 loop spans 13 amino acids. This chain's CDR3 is CASTLAGRDEQYF.

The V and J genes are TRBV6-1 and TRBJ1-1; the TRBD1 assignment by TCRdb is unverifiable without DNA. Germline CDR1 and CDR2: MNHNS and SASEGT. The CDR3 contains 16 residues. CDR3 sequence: CASSPWATPSDTEAFF.

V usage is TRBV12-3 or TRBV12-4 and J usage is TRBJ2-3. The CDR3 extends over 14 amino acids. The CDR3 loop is CASSFRGRTDTQYF.

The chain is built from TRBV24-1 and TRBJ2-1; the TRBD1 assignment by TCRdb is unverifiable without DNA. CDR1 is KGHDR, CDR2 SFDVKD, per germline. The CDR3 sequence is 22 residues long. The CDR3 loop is CATSDLPRGGQGAPSSYNEQFF.

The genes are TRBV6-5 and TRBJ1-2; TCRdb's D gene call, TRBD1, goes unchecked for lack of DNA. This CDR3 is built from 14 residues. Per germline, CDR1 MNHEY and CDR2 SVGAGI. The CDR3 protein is CASSHSGTVGGYTF.

CDR3 region: CASTKSTGELFF. V gene TRBV14 combines with J gene TRBJ2-2. The germline V gene encodes CDR1 SGHDN and CDR2 FVKESK. The CDR3 has 12 residues.